This T cell receptor (beta chain) was identified during a study of cytomegalovirus exposure and HLA in healthy donors. Germline CDR1 is MNHNS and CDR2 is SASEGT. The CDR3 spans 14 residues. Trimming took off 10 bases at V and 1 base at J, with 14 bases between the two ends. PCR was performed using 60 Vbeta and 13 Jbeta primers. Clones were sequenced by immunoSEQ multiplex PCR, and TCRdb holds only the in-frame ones, with some missing. This sample's table reports approximately 34,000 clones. The source is a woman in her forties in good health and CMV-seropositive. Sample: PBMCs. The chain is built from TRBV6-1 and TRBJ2-1; possible D gene TRBD1, 5 bases. CDR3 DNA: TGTGCCATCCTTAGGGCAGGGTCCTACAATGAGCAGTTCTTC. It translates to CAILRAGSYNEQFF.